The 25 T cell receptor beta chains given below trace back to one sample, sequenced in a study of Ad26.COV2.S vaccination and SARS-CoV-2 variants. Some clones are missing from TCRdb's copy, which holds only in-frame ones; the method was immunoSEQ multiplex PCR. The sample records around 300,000 clones, 88% being singletons. Treatment reported: some 19 received Ad26.COV2.S at low or high dose, single or two shots; 5 received placebo; per-sample allocation not given. Day 63 following the first vaccine or placebo injection was when the samples were taken. The sample in question was peripheral blood, obtained in a trial of Ad26.COV2.S vaccine versus placebo. These receptors were obtained from a person aged 18-60 years who received the Ad26.COV2.S COVID-19 vaccine or a placebo.

The rearrangement uses TRBV10-3 and TRBJ2-7; D unclear. This CDR3 is built from 11 residues. V lost 8 bases to trimming and J lost 5 bases, with 10 bases between them. In germline, CDR1 is ENHRY, CDR2 SYGVKD. CDR3 nucleotide sequence: TGTGCCATCTCACGTGGGGACGAGCAGTACTTC. Translated: CAISRGDEQYF.

The V call is TRBV28, the J call TRBJ2-1; tentative D call: TRBD2 (5 bases). Germline V CDR1 and CDR2: MDHEN, SYDVKM. The CDR3 covers 11 residues. V lost 2 bases to trimming and J lost 10 bases, with 6 bases between them. This CDR3 reads CASSLQREQFF. As DNA, the CDR3 is TGTGCCAGCAGTTTACAGCGGGAGCAGTTCTTC.

The chain is built from TRBV7-2 and TRBJ1-5, with TRBD1 matching over 7 bases. Germline assignment: CDR1 SGHTA and CDR2 FQGNSA. The CDR3 spans 14 residues. V lost 5 bases and J lost 7; bases outside the gene matches: 8. For the CDR3, the DNA is TGTGCCAGCAGCCTCCCAGGGGGAGGACAGCCCCAGCATTTT. Its protein product is CASSLPGGGQPQHF.

This clone appeared a few times. J is TRBJ1-5 and V is TRBV5-6; D perhaps matches TRBD1 (5 bases). Germline V gene sequence: CDR1 SGHDT, CDR2 YYEEEE. The CDR3 loop spans 14 amino acids. Trimming removed 1 base at V and 6 bases at J, with 11 bases between. The CDR3: CASSLYEGTQPQHF. CDR3 sequence (DNA): TGTGCCAGCAGCTTGTATGAAGGGACTCAGCCCCAGCATTTT.

The chain recombines TRBV15 with TRBJ2-3; TRBD2 matches 8 bases. V lost 1 base to trimming and J lost 6 bases; unmatched junction nucleotides: 9. Per germline, CDR1 LNHNV and CDR2 YYDKDF (reference sequence). This CDR3 spans 16 amino acids. CDR3 region: CATSRGLERERDTQYF. The CDR3, as DNA: TGTGCCACCAGCAGAGGATTGGAGCGGGAGAGGGATACGCAGTATTTT. Using reference TRBV15 and TRBJ2-3 for the parts outside the CDR3, the full variable domain is DAMVIQNPRYQVTQFGKPVTLSCSQTLNHNVMYWYQQKSSQAPKLLFHYYDKDFNNEADTPDNFQSRRPNTSFCFLDIRSPGLGDTAMYLCATSRGLERERDTQYFGPGTRLTVL.

The rearrangement uses TRBV2 and TRBJ1-4; D is unclear. The CDR3 runs to 13 residues. Trimming shortened V by 6 bases and J by 4 bases, and 9 bases separated the two germline ends. The germline V gene has CDR1 SNHLY and CDR2 FYNNEI. CDR3 sequence reads: CASSEDGNEKLFF. The CDR3 nucleotides are TGTGCCAGCAGCGAGGACGGTAATGAAAAACTGTTTTTT.

V gene TRBV7-3 combines with J gene TRBJ2-7, with TRBD2 matching over 11 bases. V shed 5 bases, J shed 4 bases, and the junction held 16 bases outside the gene matches. The CDR3 length is 18 residues. Germline values: CDR1 SGHTA, CDR2 FQGTGA. The CDR3 is CASSPVAGGPSTFYEQYF. The CDR3, as DNA: TGTGCCAGCAGCCCAGTAGCGGGAGGGCCATCGACGTTTTACGAGCAGTACTTC.

This clone was observed a handful of times. This chain connects TRBV7-9 to TRBJ2-3; D is uncertain. Germline CDR1 reads SEHNR; CDR2 reads FQNEAQ (reference sequence). The length of the CDR3 is 16 residues. V was clipped by 6 bases and J by 0 bases, with 16 bases between them. This chain's CDR3 is CASRKVALTSTDTQYF. The CDR3 DNA reads as TGTGCCAGCAGGAAGGTGGCGCTAACTAGCACAGATACGCAGTATTTT.

The rearrangement joins TRBV28 to TRBJ1-6; TRBD1 might be the D (5 bases). The germline V gene encodes CDR1 MDHEN and CDR2 SYDVKM. CDR3 size: 14 residues. V was cut by 3 bases and J by 8 bases, with 11 bases left in between. The CDR3 region has the DNA TGTGCCAGCAGTTTTGCGGGACGACATTCACCCCTCCACTTT. Encoded protein: CASSFAGRHSPLHF. The full variable domain, completed using reference TRBV28 and TRBJ1-6, is DVKVTQSSRYLVKRTGEKVFLECVQDMDHENMFWYRQDPGLGLRLIYFSYDVKMKEKGDIPEGYSVSREKKERFSLILESASTNQTSMYLCASSFAGRHSPLHFGNGTRLTVT.

V usage is TRBV7-2 and J usage is TRBJ2-3, with 10 bases lining up with TRBD2. CDR1 is SGHTA and CDR2 is FQGNSA in the germline V gene. Trimming took 1 base from V and 2 from J; bases not matched to a gene: 12. This CDR3 is 19 amino acids long. The CDR3 loop reads CASSLDGASGRTFTDTQYF. The CDR3, as DNA: TGTGCCAGCAGCTTAGATGGCGCTAGCGGGAGAACTTTCACAGATACGCAGTATTTT.

The chain employs TRBV5-8 and TRBJ1-1, with a possible D match to TRBD1 (5 bases). The CDR3 has 15 amino acids. Germline lookup yields CDR1 SGHTS and CDR2 YDEGEE. The ends were cut back, 0 bases at V and 1 base at J, with 10 bases in the middle. CDR3 protein: CASSLEGPRNTEAFF. Written as DNA, the CDR3 is TGTGCCAGCAGCTTGGAGGGACCACGGAACACTGAAGCTTTCTTT.

This chain joins TRBV29-1 and TRBJ1-1; no clear D. The germline CDR1 and CDR2 sequences are SQVTM and ANQGSEA. The V end was cut by 4 bases, the J end by 2 bases, with 11 bases between. This CDR3 is 13 amino acids long. CDR3 amino acids: CSVAGRKNTEAFF. The CDR3 nucleotides are TGCAGCGTTGCCGGACGGAAAAACACTGAAGCTTTCTTT.

This rearrangement joins TRBV12-3 or TRBV12-4 to TRBJ1-5; no reliable D call. The CDR3 is 13 residues long. The V end was cut by 0 bases, the J end by 5 bases, with 5 bases between. CDR3 protein: CASSLASDQPQHF. CDR3 sequence (DNA): TGTGCCAGCAGTTTAGCCTCAGATCAGCCCCAGCATTTT.

This chain joins TRBV6-2 or TRBV6-3 and TRBJ2-2; 9 bases agree with TRBD1. Germline V lookup: CDR1 MNHEY, CDR2 SVGEGT. The CDR3 has 14 amino acids. Germline trimming cut 6 bases from V and 5 bases from J; bases unmatched to any gene: 4. The CDR3 sequence: CASSPGTGTGELFF. In nucleotides, the CDR3 is TGTGCCAGCAGCCCCGGGACAGGGACCGGGGAGCTGTTTTTT.

This rearrangement joins TRBV20-1 to TRBJ1-3; D might be TRBD1 (5 bases). Germline V CDR1 and CDR2: DFQATT, SNEGSKA (reference sequence). The ends were cut back, 5 bases at V and 5 bases at J, with 7 bases in the middle. There are 11 residues in the CDR3. The CDR3 DNA is TGCAGTGCTCTGGGGCGAAACACCATATATTTT. Translation gives CSALGRNTIYF.

This clone was seen a single time. The V call is TRBV19, the J call TRBJ1-2; maybe TRBD1 (5 bases). Germline V gene data show CDR1 as LNHDA and CDR2 as SQIVND (reference sequence). Trimming removed 5 bases from V and 1 base from J, with 11 bases in between. CDR3 length equals 14 residues. The CDR3 DNA is TGTGCCAGTAGTTCGGCAGGGAATAACTATGGCTACACCTTC. Translated: CASSSAGNNYGYTF.

The genes are TRBV5-4 and TRBJ1-1, with D possibly matching TRBD1 (5 bases). Germline V gene lookup returns CDR1 SGHNT and CDR2 YYREEE (reference sequence). V was shortened by 3 bases and J by 0 bases, with 15 bases between the two germline ends. The length of the CDR3 is 16 residues. CDR3 bases: TGTGCCAGCAGCTACCCATCCAGGGAGCTGAACACTGAAGCTTTCTTT. Protein sequence: CASSYPSRELNTEAFF.

The rearrangement links TRBV7-9 to TRBJ2-3, with 14 bases identical to TRBD2. The junction had 7 bases not matched to a gene; V was cut back by 4 bases and J by 1 base. The CDR3 runs 18 residues. The germline gives CDR1 SEHNR, CDR2 FQNEAQ (reference sequence). The CDR3 here is CASSSGTSGSSGTDTQYF. DNA for the CDR3: TGTGCCAGCAGCTCAGGGACTAGCGGGAGTTCGGGCACAGATACGCAGTATTTT.

The chain is built from TRBV7-7 and TRBJ2-7, with D perhaps TRBD1 (6 bases). Germline-derived CDR1 and CDR2 are SSHAT and FNYEAQ (reference sequence). The V gene lost 5 bases and the J gene lost 1 base, with 15 bases spanning the gap. The CDR3 has 15 amino acids. The CDR3 is CASSVSTGASYEQYF. The CDR3 region has the DNA TGTGCCAGCAGCGTCTCGACAGGCGCATCCTACGAGCAGTACTTC.

The rearrangement uses TRBV27 and TRBJ2-7; D is unclear. V lost 2 bases, J lost 5 bases, and 1 base lay in between. This CDR3 is built from 10 residues. Germline lookup yields CDR1 MNHEY and CDR2 SMNVEV (reference sequence). The CDR3 DNA sequence: TGTGCCAGCAGTTTAAACGAGCAGTACTTC. Translated: CASSLNEQYF.

The J gene is TRBJ1-2, the V gene TRBV6-5, with D uncertain. V gave up 4 bases and J gave up 5 bases, with 11 bases separating them. The CDR3 is 13 amino acids. The germline gives CDR1 MNHEY, CDR2 SVGAGI. In nucleotides, the CDR3 is TGTGCCAGCAGTTCCCCGACCGCTTATGGCTACACCTTC. Its translation: CASSSPTAYGYTF.

The chain links TRBV6-2 or TRBV6-3 to TRBJ1-1; 11 bases match TRBD1. The V gene end was trimmed by 4 bases and the J gene end by 10 bases; junction bases not matched to a gene: 5. The CDR3 spans 13 residues. Germline CDR1 and CDR2: MNHEY and SVGEGT. The CDR3 DNA reads TGTGCCAGCAGTTTCCGGGACAGGGGGAGAGCTTTCTTT. This gives the protein CASSFRDRGRAFF.

Concerning this clone: This may be a read error, as it is one base from a much larger clone. The chain has TRBV7-8 and TRBJ1-1, with D unclear. The CDR3 spans 13 residues. V lost 4 bases to trimming and J lost 0 bases, with 6 bases between them. CDR1 is SGHVS and CDR2 is FQNEAQ in the germline V gene. CDR3 region: CASSSFMNTEAFF. The CDR3 bases are TGTGCCAGCAGCTCATTTATGAACACTGAAGCTTTCTTT.

This chain connects TRBV7-2 to TRBJ1-1; D uncertain. Germline CDR1 SGHTA, CDR2 FQGNSA. CDR3 length: 13 residues. Trimming shortened V by 1 base and J by 6 bases, and 9 bases separated the two germline ends. The CDR3 reads CASSLVRVAEAFF. In DNA form, the CDR3 reads TGTGCCAGCAGCTTAGTGCGGGTAGCTGAAGCTTTCTTT. The variable domain in full, with the rest retrieved from reference TRBV7-2 and TRBJ1-1, is GAGVSQSPSNKVTEKGKDVELRCDPISGHTALYWYRQSLGQGLEFLIYFQGNSAPDKSGLPSDRFSAERTGGSVSTLTIQRTQQEDSAVYLCASSLVRVAEAFFGQGTRLTVV.

The genes are TRBV4-3 and TRBJ1-6; 7 bases are a match to TRBD1. CDR1 LGHNA and CDR2 YSLEER come from the germline V gene. The CDR3 totals 14 residues. Trimming removed 6 bases from V and 10 bases from J; junction bases left unmatched: 9. The CDR3 reads CASSQYRGASPLHF. Written as DNA, the CDR3 is TGCGCCAGCAGTCAATACAGGGGTGCCTCACCCCTCCACTTT.